The 27 T cell receptor beta chains in this list originate from one sample, sequenced in a study of T cell responses to AZD1222 COVID-19 vaccine. The repertoire was sequenced with immunoSEQ multiplex PCR; TCRdb's copy has only in-frame clones and lacks some. The sample consists of 140,000 to 150,000 clones, approximately 83% of them appearing once. Sequencing was performed on peripheral blood, taken on day 0 of AZD1222 vaccination. The receptors derive from an adult in good health.

The chain combines TRBV27 with TRBJ2-1; D gene uncertain. Germline V gene data show CDR1 as MNHEY and CDR2 as SMNVEV (reference sequence). V lost 5 bases, J lost 2 bases, and 19 bases lay in between. The CDR3 extends over 17 amino acids. CDR3 sequence (DNA): TGTGCCAGCAGTCCTAAGGCCATCCTCTTTACCTACAATGAGCAGTTCTTC. Its translation is CASSPKAILFTYNEQFF.

The J gene is TRBJ2-7, the V gene TRBV28; D is uncertain. Trimming shortened V by 5 bases and J by 0 bases, and 14 bases separated the two germline ends. Germline values: CDR1 MDHEN, CDR2 SYDVKM. The CDR3 sequence is 15 residues long. The CDR3 is CASSPTGQSSYEQYF. The CDR3 region has the DNA TGTGCCAGCAGTCCGACCGGCCAGAGCTCCTACGAGCAGTACTTC. Looking up the rest from reference TRBV28 and TRBJ2-7 gives the full variable domain: DVKVTQSSRYLVKRTGEKVFLECVQDMDHENMFWYRQDPGLGLRLIYFSYDVKMKEKGDIPEGYSVSREKKERFSLILESASTNQTSMYLCASSPTGQSSYEQYFGPGTRLTVT.

The genes are TRBV10-3 and TRBJ2-5; D may be TRBD1 (6 bases). The V gene lost 6 bases and the J gene lost 4 bases, with 18 bases spanning the gap. CDR1 and CDR2 from the germline V gene are ENHRY and SYGVKD. CDR3 length: 15 amino acids. CDR3 DNA sequence: TGTGCCATCAGCCCTGACAGGCCCGTGGGAGAGACCCAGTACTTC. Translated, it gives CAISPDRPVGETQYF.

The V gene is TRBV5-6, the J gene TRBJ1-3, with D tentatively TRBD1 (6 bases). Germline V CDR1 and CDR2: SGHDT, YYEEEE. The V and J ends lost 4 bases and 0 bases respectively, with 11 bases between them. This CDR3 contains 15 residues. The chain's CDR3 is CASSVGQHSGNTIYF. The CDR3 nucleotides are TGTGCCAGCAGCGTCGGACAGCACTCTGGAAACACCATATATTTT.

This clone was recorded a few times. The genes are TRBV24-1 and TRBJ1-2; tentative D call: TRBD1 (6 bases). The V gene lost 4 bases and the J gene lost 5 bases, with 22 bases spanning the gap. Germline CDR1 KGHDR, CDR2 SFDVKD. The length of the CDR3 is 17 residues. CDR3 nucleotide sequence: TGTGCCACCAGTGAAGGGGGGGGCGAGGCAGTGAGGTATGGCTACACCTTC. This gives the protein CATSEGGGEAVRYGYTF.

This chain joins TRBV5-1 and TRBJ2-5, with TRBD2 matching 16 bases. CDR1 SGHRS and CDR2 YFSETQ come from the germline V gene. The J segment lost 2 bases and the V segment lost 5 bases, leaving 18 bases of the junction unmatched. CDR3 length: 21 amino acids. This chain's CDR3 is CASRGRPGLGTSGREQETQYF. The DNA of the CDR3 is TGCGCCAGCAGAGGACGTCCAGGGCTTGGGACTAGCGGGAGGGAGCAAGAGACCCAGTACTTC.

V is TRBV5-1 and J is TRBJ2-7; TRBD1 matches at 8 bases. The length of the CDR3 is 15 residues. From germline, CDR1 is SGHRS and CDR2 YFSETQ. The V and J ends lost 4 bases and 7 bases, in that order; junction bases with no gene match: 13. The CDR3 loop reads CASSQDRAYVFEQYF. Written as DNA, the CDR3 is TGCGCCAGCAGCCAGGACAGGGCTTATGTATTTGAGCAGTACTTC.

This clone was observed a handful of times. This sample also contains other DNA sequences that code for the same CDR3. The V and J genes are TRBV30 and TRBJ2-5; D is possibly TRBD1 (6 bases). CDR3 length: 15 amino acids. Germline V lookup: CDR1 GTSNPN, CDR2 SVGIG (reference sequence). V lost 0 bases and J lost 4, with 15 bases in between. CDR3 loop: CAWSVGGARGETQYF. CDR3 DNA: TGTGCCTGGAGTGTAGGTGGGGCCAGGGGAGAGACCCAGTACTTC.

The chain is built from TRBV19 and TRBJ1-1; D is unresolved. The CDR3 has 14 amino acids. V lost 5 bases and J 0 bases, leaving 10 bases between the germline ends. Germline CDR1 LNHDA, CDR2 SQIVND (reference sequence). The CDR3, as DNA: TGTGCCAGTAGTTTCCGGGGAATGAACACTGAAGCTTTCTTT. Its translation: CASSFRGMNTEAFF.

This chain connects TRBV5-4 to TRBJ2-7; D is possibly TRBD2 (6 bases). The CDR3 is 15 residues long. Germline V gene data show CDR1 as SGHNT and CDR2 as YYREEE (reference sequence). V lost 4 bases to trimming and J lost 3 bases, with 17 bases between them. The CDR3 sequence: CASSTQAGGDYEQYF. Written as DNA, the CDR3 is TGTGCCAGCAGCACCCAAGCGGGTGGGGACTACGAGCAGTACTTC.

This chain uses TRBV2 with TRBJ2-1; TRBD2 agrees at 14 bases. CDR1 and CDR2 (germline): SNHLY, FYNNEI. V lost 8 bases and J lost 8; bases outside the gene matches: 14. The CDR3 loop spans 17 amino acids. CDR3 residues: CASGFPGLAGAGDEQFF. The CDR3 DNA follows: TGTGCCAGCGGTTTTCCGGGACTAGCGGGAGCGGGCGATGAGCAGTTCTTC.

The genes are TRBV10-3 and TRBJ2-5, with 7 bases matching TRBD2. The germline CDR1 and CDR2 sequences are ENHRY and SYGVKD. J lost 4 bases, V lost 4 bases, and 9 bases had no gene match. The CDR3 spans 15 residues. Here the CDR3 DNA reads TGTGCCATCAGTGGCAGCGGGCCGGGAGGAGAGACCCAGTACTTC. Protein: CAISGSGPGGETQYF.

This clone was observed a single time. The gene calls are TRBV5-1 and TRBJ1-5; possibly TRBD1 for D (5 bases). Trimming stripped 0 bases from V and 4 bases from J, with 8 bases between. This CDR3 has 14 amino acids. Germline-derived CDR1 and CDR2 are SGHRS and YFSETQ. The CDR3 region has the DNA TGCGCCAGCAGCTTGGATGGGGGGAATCAGCCCCAGCATTTT. Residues: CASSLDGGNQPQHF.

CDR3: CASSQVPGERSPLHF. CDR3 DNA: TGTGCCAGCAGCCAAGTACCAGGGGAACGTTCACCCCTCCACTTT. The V call is TRBV3-1 (or the pseudogene TRBV3-2), the J call TRBJ1-6; D possibly corresponds to TRBD1 (6 bases). Trimming stripped 1 base from V and 9 bases from J, with 13 bases between. This CDR3 region has 15 residues. CDR1 is LGHDT, CDR2 YNNKEL, per germline (reference sequence).

This rearrangement joins TRBV11-3 to TRBJ1-1; D is unresolved. The germline gives CDR1 SGHNT, CDR2 YENEEA. This CDR3 spans 13 amino acids. V was trimmed by 4 bases and J by 5 bases, leaving 11 bases between them. The CDR3 loop is CASSSSQRTEAFF. The CDR3 nucleotides are TGTGCCAGCAGCTCTAGTCAGCGAACTGAAGCTTTCTTT.

This sequence joins TRBV5-1 and TRBJ2-1, with 8 bases matching TRBD2. This CDR3 is 14 amino acids long. CDR1 is SGHRS and CDR2 is YFSETQ in the germline V gene. V was clipped by 0 bases and J by 6 bases; unmatched bases: 2. The DNA of the CDR3 is TGCGCCAGCAGCTTGGAGCGGGAGATCAATGAGCAGTTCTTC. Its protein is CASSLEREINEQFF.

The V call is TRBV6-5, the J call TRBJ1-3; D might be TRBD1 (5 bases). CDR1 and CDR2 from the germline V gene are MNHEY and SVGAGI. This CDR3 is built from 13 residues. V was pared by 6 bases and J by 0 bases, with 6 bases between. The CDR3 loop is CASRTVSGNTIYF. The CDR3, as DNA: TGTGCCAGCAGGACAGTCTCTGGAAACACCATATATTTT.

The J gene is TRBJ2-3, the V gene TRBV3-1 (or the pseudogene TRBV3-2); D perhaps matches TRBD2 (5 bases). The CDR3 is 15 amino acids. Germline values: CDR1 LGHDT, CDR2 YNNKEL (reference sequence). The V end was cut by 5 bases, the J end by 0 bases, with 12 bases between. CDR3 nucleotide sequence: TGTGCCAGCAGCACCTCGGGGAGTAGCACAGATACGCAGTATTTT. It specifies CASSTSGSSTDTQYF.

This chain connects TRBV10-1 to TRBJ2-7; D may be TRBD1 (5 bases). The V end lost 5 bases, the J end lost 2 bases, and 13 bases lay between the germline ends. The CDR3 is made up of 14 amino acids. From germline, CDR1 is WNHNN and CDR2 SYGVQD (reference sequence). In nucleotides, the CDR3 is TGCGCCAGCAGTAAAACAGGTTTTCCCTACGAGCAGTACTTC. It yields the protein CASSKTGFPYEQYF.

The chain has TRBV20-1 and TRBJ2-5; 9 positions agree with TRBD1. Trimming removed 6 bases from V and 4 bases from J; junction bases left unmatched: 9. The CDR3 extends over 14 amino acids. The V gene's germline CDR1 is DFQATT and CDR2 SNEGSKA (reference sequence). CDR3 nucleotides: TGCAGTGCAAGTGACAGGGGGTGGGGAGAGACCCAGTACTTC. Amino acid sequence: CSASDRGWGETQYF.

This rearrangement joins TRBV4-2 to TRBJ2-5, with D unresolved. The CDR3 has 17 residues. Germline CDR1 and CDR2: LGHNA and YNFKEQ. The V gene lost 0 bases and the J gene lost 5 bases, with 19 bases spanning the gap. CDR3 bases: TGTGCCAGCAGCCAAGAGGATTGGGCTAGATCCAGGGAGACCCAGTACTTC. Amino acids: CASSQEDWARSRETQYF.

V and J are TRBV5-5 and TRBJ1-4; D is unresolved. V lost 0 bases and J lost 1, with 4 bases in between. The CDR3 runs to 14 residues. Germline V gene lookup returns CDR1 SGHKS and CDR2 YYEKEE (reference sequence). The CDR3 DNA reads as TGTGCCAGCAGCTTGGGAGGAACTAATGAAAAACTGTTTTTT. This sequence encodes CASSLGGTNEKLFF.

This chain joins TRBV11-3 and TRBJ2-5, with TRBD1 as a possible D gene (6 bases). The CDR3 has 15 residues. The germline V and J ends were trimmed by 3 bases and 2 bases, with 13 bases remaining between them. The germline CDR1 and CDR2 sequences are SGHNT and YENEEA. The CDR3 reads CASSFSGTRQETQYF. CDR3 coding DNA: TGTGCCAGCAGCTTCTCTGGGACAAGACAAGAGACCCAGTACTTC.

The rearrangement uses TRBV7-9 and TRBJ1-1; 9 bases map to TRBD1. Trimming removed 5 bases from V and 4 bases from J; junction bases left unmatched: 5. CDR1 and CDR2 (germline): SEHNR, FQNEAQ (reference sequence). This CDR3 has 14 residues. The DNA of the CDR3 is TGTGCCAGCAGCACCGGGACAGGGAGCACTGAAGCTTTCTTT. Translation: CASSTGTGSTEAFF. Drawing the rest from reference TRBV7-9 and TRBJ1-1, the complete variable domain is DTGVSQNPRHKITKRGQNVTFRCDPISEHNRLYWYRQTLGQGPEFLTYFQNEAQLEKSRLLSDRFSAERPKGSFSTLEIQRTEQGDSAMYLCASSTGTGSTEAFFGQGTRLTVV.

This clone occurred once. This chain connects TRBV14 to TRBJ2-3; D may match TRBD1 or TRBD2 (5 bases each). V lost 0 bases and J lost 6, with 16 bases in between. The germline V gene encodes CDR1 SGHDN and CDR2 FVKESK. CDR3 length: 16 amino acids. The CDR3 DNA reads as TGTGCCAGCAGCCAAGATAAGGGACCAGGGATGGATACGCAGTATTTT. Translated, it gives CASSQDKGPGMDTQYF.

This clone was detected only once. CDR3 amino acids: CASREREIQGAFF. Here the CDR3 DNA reads TGTGCCAGCAGGGAGAGAGAAATTCAGGGGGCTTTCTTT. The genes are TRBV6-5 and TRBJ1-1; D may be TRBD1 (6 bases). Germline-derived CDR1 and CDR2 are MNHEY and SVGAGI. The CDR3 length is 13 residues. V gave up 6 bases and J gave up 11 bases, with 19 bases separating them.

This rearrangement joins TRBV7-8 to TRBJ2-5; D gene uncertain. V was shortened by 1 base and J by 5 bases, with 5 bases between the two germline ends. CDR1 SGHVS and CDR2 FQNEAQ come from the germline V gene. The CDR3 has 12 amino acids. As DNA, the CDR3 is TGTGCCAGCAGCTTAGACGGGGAGACCCAGTACTTC. This translates into CASSLDGETQYF.